This record concerns one T cell receptor (beta chain) sequence. No antigen is known for it. From each donor, a roughly 2.5 ml peripheral blood sample was drawn into PAXgene tubes and stored at -80 degrees C. Total RNA was isolated from whole blood with the PAXgene blood miRNA kit on an automated QIAcube, without T cell sorting. Deep TCRalpha and TCRbeta repertoire profiling with unique molecular barcoding was performed on peripheral blood of monozygotic twin pairs concordant or discordant for inflammatory bowel disease. Smoking habits were recorded for all twin pairs, and each individual was classified as a current, former or never smoker. Its CDR3 holds 14 amino acids, cysteine through phenylalanine. No DNA has been recorded. Via the germline V gene, CDR1 is SGHTA and CDR2 FQGNSA. Library preparation employed 5' RACE. For each TCR library, approximately 3.5 ug of total RNA was used. For each sample, cDNA synthesis was carried out in eight separate reactions using SMARTScribe reverse transcriptase. During cDNA synthesis, unique molecular identifiers containing a 6-nucleotide sample barcode were introduced by template switching. Two nested PCRs of approximately 16 and 10 cycles amplified the TCRalpha and TCRbeta cDNA, and bead purification followed each PCR. Before amplification, the cDNA was treated with uracil DNA-glycosylase and purified using the QIAquick PCR purification kit. The second PCR added Illumina TruSeq-compatible adapters along with sample-specific barcodes. Library quality and concentration were assessed using TapeStation and Qubit, and 4.5 to 5.5 ng of each library was pooled. The pooled libraries were sequenced with 2 x 100 bp reads and custom sequencing primers on an Illumina HiSeq2500 single-index Rapid Run. The paper's processing steps were these. PCR and sequencing errors were corrected by UMI-based consensus assembly using MiGEC version 1.2.6. MiXCR version 2.1.1 handled V(D)J alignment, clonotype assembly and CDR3 extraction. To normalise gene usage, clonotype sharing and MAIT/NKT TCR abundance, the top 1000, 10 000 and 20 000 clonotypes in each sample were analysed. After downsampling to 27 000 UMIs, diversity was calculated as the inverse Simpson index using the vegan R package. Paired Mann-Whitney U tests on discordant twin pairs were used, with Benjamini-Hochberg multiple-testing correction. TCRdb reprocessed the reads and lists each CDR3 protein sequence as a single entry, with no DNA. In this record, the V and J calls reflect TCRdb's handling and not the investigators' own analysis. The sample's table lists a count of about 160,000 distinct CDR3 sequences. Around 2.8% of the sample goes to the ten largest clones.

This specimen comes from a study of monozygotic twins with inflammatory bowel disease (dated by TCRdb to the late 2010s). A note on the overall study: A total of roughly 28 monozygotic twin pairs were included in the full study, comprising nine German pairs (four IBD-concordant, five IBD-discordant) and 19 IBD-discordant Danish pairs. Each individual had, on average, about 151 000 unique TCRalpha sequences and 181 000 unique TCRbeta sequences available for analysis. Disease-associated traits were sought mainly through comparisons between IBD patients and their genetically identical healthy co-twins within discordant pairs.

The research as a whole found: IBD patients shared fewer clonotypes with other individuals than healthy twins did, most markedly in patients showing signs of disease activity. Repertoire similarity did not differ between concordant and discordant twins, which could be due to limited statistical power. Distinction between different T cell subtypes could not be achieved in the analysis. Because patients received different immunosuppressive treatments, the repertoires may have picked up extra background noise and variability between individuals. The results gave no support for a single strong signal or clonotype linked to IBD. A decrease in TCRbeta repertoire diversity, as measured by inverse Simpson index, was observed in IBD patients compared with their healthy co-twins.

The sequenced sample was blood. The source of this sequence is a human donor with ulcerative colitis or Crohn's disease, or a healthy co-twin of an affected twin (not recorded which). The rearranged segments are TRBV7-2 and TRBJ2-7. This receptor carries the CDR3 CASSTRTASDEQYF.